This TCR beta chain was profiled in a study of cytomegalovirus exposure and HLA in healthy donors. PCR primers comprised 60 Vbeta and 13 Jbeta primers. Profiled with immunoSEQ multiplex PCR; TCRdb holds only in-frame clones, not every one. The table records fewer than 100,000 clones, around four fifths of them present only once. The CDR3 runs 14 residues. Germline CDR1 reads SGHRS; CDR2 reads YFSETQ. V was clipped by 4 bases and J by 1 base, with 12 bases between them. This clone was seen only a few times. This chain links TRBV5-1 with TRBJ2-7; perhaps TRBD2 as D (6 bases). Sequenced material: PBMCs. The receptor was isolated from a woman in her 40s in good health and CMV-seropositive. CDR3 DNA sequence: TGCGCCAGCAGCCCCGGACGGGAGTCCTACGAGCAGTACTTC. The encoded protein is CASSPGRESYEQYF.